This TCR beta chain was recovered during a study of radiotherapy plus CTLA-4 blockade in lung cancer. Germline V gene sequence: CDR1 LNHNV, CDR2 YYDKDF (reference sequence). The V and J ends lost 9 bases and 2 bases, in that order; junction bases with no gene match: 7. The CDR3 extends over 14 amino acids. Focal radiation was given together with CTLA-4 blockade (ipilimumab) to patients with chemo-refractory metastatic non-small-cell lung cancer. Comments on this clone: Its cognate antigen is unknown.

Generated by immunoSEQ multiplex PCR, the TCRdb table keeps only in-frame clones and is missing some. This table holds 50,000 to 70,000 clones, about 80% found once. Study-level findings and limits: Early blood T cell clone dynamics, with interferon-beta, were reported to best predict response. After treatment with radiotherapy plus ipilimumab, TCR clones that came from the tumor expanded in blood.

Sequences were derived from peripheral blood, sampled from a patient treated with radiotherapy plus ipilimumab. The TCR sequence derives from a human donor with non-small cell lung cancer who had a partial response to radiotherapy plus ipilimumab. The chain links TRBV15 to TRBJ2-1; 7 nucleotides line up with TRBD1. The CDR3 DNA reads TGTGCCACTAGGGACAGCGGACCCTACAATGAGCAGTTCTTC. It is translated as CATRDSGPYNEQFF.